One and the same sample provided the 21 T cell receptor beta chains below, sequenced in a study. TCRdb reprocessed the 5' RACE reads with MiXCR, giving one entry per CDR3 protein. This table has 34,000 or so distinct CDR3 sequences, around 27% appearing once. Cells sorted as Tregs were CD4+, CD25+ and CD127-/low. The sample comprised tumor-infiltrating Tregs sorted from the breast tumor. The origin of the receptors is a female donor with breast cancer.

This clonotype was recorded many times. The J gene is TRBJ1-2, the V gene TRBV7-9, with unresolved D. The germline V and J ends were trimmed by 2 bases and 8 bases, with 6 bases remaining between them. Germline CDR1 is SEHNR and CDR2 is FQNEAQ (reference sequence). CDR3 length: 11 residues. In DNA, the CDR3 is TGTGCCAGCAGCTTATTTTCGGGCTACACCTTC. This encodes CASSLFSGYTF. The variable domain in full, completed from reference TRBV7-9 and TRBJ1-2, reads DTGVSQNPRHKITKRGQNVTFRCDPISEHNRLYWYRQTLGQGPEFLTYFQNEAQLEKSRLLSDRFSAERPKGSFSTLEIQRTEQGDSAMYLCASSLFSGYTFGSGTRLTVV.

This clonotype has a count of ten or more. J is TRBJ2-7 and V is TRBV7-6; TRBD1 aligns across 8 bases. CDR1 and CDR2 from the germline V gene are SGHVS and FNYEAQ. V lost 3 bases and J lost 2; bases outside the gene matches: 3. This CDR3 has 14 amino acids. CDR3 sequence: CASSFGTGTYEQYF. CDR3 sequence (DNA): TGTGCCAGCAGCTTTGGGACAGGAACCTACGAGCAGTACTTC.

J is TRBJ1-2 and V is TRBV6-5; weak D call: TRBD1 (6 bases). CDR1 is MNHEY, CDR2 SVGAGI, per germline. The V end was cut by 0 bases, the J end by 10 bases, with 18 bases between. This CDR3 region has 15 residues. The CDR3 sequence is CASSYSPTGIGNYTF. The CDR3, as DNA: TGTGCCAGCAGTTACTCGCCAACAGGGATAGGTAACTACACCTTC.

In the case of this clonotype: One junction end disagrees with the germline gene, perhaps due to a read error. For the CDR3, the DNA is TGTGCCTGGAGTATGGCCCCTCGGGACACTGGAGCTTTCTTT. It yields the protein CAWSMAPRDTGAFF. The chain couples TRBV30 to TRBJ1-1; perhaps TRBD1 as D (6 bases). Germline V gene lookup returns CDR1 GTSNPN and CDR2 SVGIG (reference sequence). CDR3 length equals 14 residues. Together with reference TRBV30 and TRBJ1-1, the CDR3 gives the full variable domain: SQTIHQWPATLVQPVGSPLSLECTVEGTSNPNLYWYRQAAGRGLQLLFYSVGIGQISSEVPQNLSASRPQDRQFILSSKKLLLSDSGFYLCAWSMAPRDTGAFFGQGTRLTVV.

This clonotype was counted only a few times. The V gene is TRBV7-9, the J gene TRBJ1-1, with no clear D. Trimming removed 7 bases from V and 3 bases from J, with 9 bases in between. CDR3 length: 12 residues. Germline V gene lookup returns CDR1 SEHNR and CDR2 FQNEAQ (reference sequence). The CDR3 protein is CASTPRDTEAFF. DNA of the CDR3: TGTGCCAGCACCCCGCGGGACACTGAAGCTTTCTTT. Supplemented by reference TRBV7-9 and TRBJ1-1, the full variable domain reads DTGVSQNPRHKITKRGQNVTFRCDPISEHNRLYWYRQTLGQGPEFLTYFQNEAQLEKSRLLSDRFSAERPKGSFSTLEIQRTEQGDSAMYLCASTPRDTEAFFGQGTRLTVV.

This clonotype was observed a few times. The chain joins TRBV6-4 to TRBJ2-2, with D perhaps matching TRBD1 (7 bases). Looked up from germline, CDR1 is MRHNA and CDR2 is SNTAGT. The CDR3 is made up of 13 amino acids. Trimming took off 6 bases at V and 4 bases at J, with 9 bases between the two ends. CDR3 sequence: CASRQGGTGELFF. The CDR3, as DNA: TGTGCCAGCAGGCAGGGGGGCACCGGGGAGCTGTTTTTT.

J is TRBJ1-5 and V is TRBV10-2, with 8 nucleotides matching TRBD1. Germline loops: CDR1 WSHSY, CDR2 SAAADI. The CDR3 extends over 15 amino acids. V shed 4 bases and J 3 bases; nucleotides not matched to a gene: 5. The CDR3 here is CASSARTGTNQPQHF. CDR3 coding DNA: TGCGCCAGCAGTGCCCGGACAGGGACCAATCAGCCCCAGCATTTT.

This chain uses TRBV24-1 with TRBJ2-5; 7 positions agree with TRBD1. The CDR3 runs to 13 residues. The germline CDR1 and CDR2 sequences are KGHDR and SFDVKD. Germline trimming cut 6 bases from V and 5 bases from J; bases unmatched to any gene: 5. This CDR3 reads CATSQGVEETQYF. CDR3 DNA: TGTGCCACCAGTCAGGGGGTAGAGGAGACCCAGTACTTC.

With respect to this clonotype: Being one base from a much bigger clone, this may be a read error. The gene calls are TRBV5-1 and TRBJ2-7; the match to TRBD1 covers 7 bases. The germline CDR1 and CDR2 sequences are SGHRS and YFSETQ. The CDR3 spans 15 residues. CDR3 protein: CTSSQRQGYPYEQYF. The CDR3 nucleotides read TGCACCAGCAGCCAACGACAGGGATACCCCTACGAGCAGTACTTC.

As for this clonotype: One base away lies a much larger clone, so this may be a sequencing read error. This chain uses TRBV10-3 with TRBJ1-5; possible D gene TRBD1, 5 bases. Germline values: CDR1 ENHRY, CDR2 SYGVKD. The CDR3 is made up of 13 amino acids. This CDR3 reads CAFSGQANQPQHF. CDR3 coding DNA: TGTGCCTTCAGTGGACAAGCTAATCAGCCCCAGCATTTT.

This clonotype was seen only once. A much larger clone is a single base away; this may be a read error. In DNA, the CDR3 is TGTGCCAACATCCCAGGGGGGAGCGCCCACTACAATGAGCAGTTCTTC. This gives the protein CANIPGGSAHYNEQFF. The chain has TRBV6-5 and TRBJ2-1, with D perhaps matching TRBD1 (7 bases). CDR3 length: 16 amino acids. CDR1 and CDR2 from the germline V gene are MNHEY and SVGAGI. V lost 10 bases and J lost 3, with 22 bases in between.

This clonotype has a single count. A much bigger clone sits one base away, suggesting this may be a read error. The rearrangement links TRBV27 to TRBJ2-7; the D gene is possibly TRBD2 (6 bases). Germline CDR1 and CDR2: MNHEY and SMNVEV (reference sequence). V was pared by 3 bases and J by 4 bases, with 16 bases between. The CDR3 length is 15 residues. CDR3 coding DNA: TGTGCCAGCAGTTTGGGGGGTGGCGCCGGTTACGAGCAGTACTTC. This encodes CASSLGGGAGYEQYF.

The DNA of the CDR3 is TGTGCCAGCAGCCGTAACAGGGATGGCTACACCTTC. It codes for CASSRNRDGYTF. The chain links TRBV7-9 to TRBJ1-2, with D maybe TRBD1 (6 bases). The V gene lost 5 bases and the J gene lost 6 bases, with 10 bases spanning the gap. Germline V gives CDR1 SEHNR, CDR2 FQNEAQ (reference sequence). This CDR3 contains 12 residues.

In the case of this clonotype: At one end the junction does not follow the germline gene, possibly because of a read error. The rearrangement links TRBV12-3 or TRBV12-4 to TRBJ2-1, with D possibly being TRBD2 (5 bases). This CDR3 is built from 14 residues. The CDR3 region is CASSLVEGSNEQLF. The CDR3 bases are TGTGCCAGCAGTTTAGTGGAAGGGAGCAATGAGCAGTTGTTC.

This chain joins TRBV20-1 and TRBJ2-7, with unresolved D. From germline, CDR1 is DFQATT and CDR2 SNEGSKA (reference sequence). The CDR3 runs 14 residues. Trimming shortened V by 0 bases and J by 3 bases, and 12 bases separated the two germline ends. The CDR3 sequence: CSARDTGSDYEQYF. The CDR3 DNA reads TGCAGTGCTAGAGATACCGGGTCAGACTACGAGCAGTACTTC.

This clonotype was observed a few times. This could be a read error, since a much larger clone is one nucleotide away. The gene calls are TRBV28 and TRBJ1-1; D not resolved. The CDR3 length is 15 residues. Germline assignment: CDR1 MDHEN and CDR2 SYDVKM. V was trimmed by 4 bases and J by 5 bases, leaving 17 bases between them. CDR3 amino acids: CASSSPLGRRTEAFF. CDR3 in DNA: TGTGCCAGCAGTTCCCCCTTAGGGCGCAGAACTGAAGCTTTCTTT.

Turning to this clonotype: This CDR3 fails to terminate in the conserved phenylalanine or tryptophan, so it likely reflects a read error. This chain joins TRBV7-9 and TRBJ2-1, with TRBD1 as a possible D gene (6 bases). This CDR3 comprises 15 residues. The germline gives CDR1 SEHNR, CDR2 FQNEAQ (reference sequence). Trimming stripped 5 bases from V and 2 bases from J, with 13 bases between. The CDR3 DNA follows: TGTGCCAGCAGCCTAGGACAGACCACCTACAATGAGCAGTTCTTA. It yields the protein CASSLGQTTYNEQFL.

V and J are TRBV2 and TRBJ1-3; D is unresolved. CDR3 length: 13 residues. V was shortened by 6 bases and J by 0 bases, with 6 bases between the two germline ends. Germline lookup yields CDR1 SNHLY and CDR2 FYNNEI. CDR3 protein: CASRTISGNTIYF. CDR3 DNA: TGTGCCAGCAGGACAATCTCTGGAAACACCATATATTTT.

A remark on this clonotype: This sequence may be a read error, since a much larger clone differs from it by one base. The chain has TRBV7-6 and TRBJ2-3; D not certain. The DNA end lines up better with TRBJ1-5; the J call may be wrong. Germline CDR1 SGHVS, CDR2 FNYEAQ. The CDR3 is made up of 14 amino acids. CDR3: CASSFGGSTDTQHF. The CDR3, as DNA: TGTGCCAGCAGCTTCGGCGGGAGCACAGATACGCAGCATTTT.

This clonotype was seen many times. The genes are TRBV7-9 and TRBJ1-1; D is ambiguous. This CDR3 region has 15 residues. Germline V lookup: CDR1 SEHNR, CDR2 FQNEAQ (reference sequence). Between the trimmed V and J ends, which lost 1 base and 1 base, there was a span of 10 bases. CDR3 in DNA: TGTGCCAGCAGCTTAGTGGAGGGAACGAACACTGAAGCTTTCTTT. Protein product: CASSLVEGTNTEAFF.

This clonotype appeared many times. V gene TRBV6-5 combines with J gene TRBJ1-5, with a weak D call TRBD1 (5 bases). Trimming left V 6 bases short and J 3 bases short, with 12 bases between. The CDR3 is 14 amino acids. The germline V gene encodes CDR1 MNHEY and CDR2 SVGAGI. The DNA of the CDR3 is TGTGCCAGCAGCTCCGACAGTAACAATCAGCCCCAGCATTTT. It is translated as CASSSDSNNQPQHF.